This TCR beta chain was observed in a study of T cells expressing NK-cell markers. Study information: It was from sorted CD3+CD56+NKG2C+, CD3+CD56+NKG2C- and CD3+CD56-NKG2C+ T cells that TCR beta repertoires came. Study-wide points: The same clonotypes also predominated in the CD3+CD56-NKG2C+ fraction of a few donors. There remained a lack of clarity about HCMV specificity of expanded NKG2C+ T cell clones.

About this clonotype: The antigen remains unidentified.

UMI-tagged 5'RACE template switching yielded the TCR beta cDNA. TCRdb re-called the 5' RACE reads, yielding one record per CDR3 amino acid sequence without DNA. The sample totals some 500,000 distinct CDR3 sequences; its top ten clones hold more than 1.4%. Germline values: CDR1 DFQATT, CDR2 SNEGSKA (reference sequence). CDR3 length equals 14 residues. The specimen sequenced was blood T cells: a sorted CD56 or NKG2C T cell subset, CD4+ or CD8+ T cells, or bulk PBMC T cells (not recorded which). This TCR came from a woman aged 45-60 years in good health. The rearrangement uses TRBV20-1 and TRBJ2-1; TCRdb's assignment of TRBD1 cannot be checked, as there is no DNA. CDR3 sequence: CSRRGMSSYNEQFF.